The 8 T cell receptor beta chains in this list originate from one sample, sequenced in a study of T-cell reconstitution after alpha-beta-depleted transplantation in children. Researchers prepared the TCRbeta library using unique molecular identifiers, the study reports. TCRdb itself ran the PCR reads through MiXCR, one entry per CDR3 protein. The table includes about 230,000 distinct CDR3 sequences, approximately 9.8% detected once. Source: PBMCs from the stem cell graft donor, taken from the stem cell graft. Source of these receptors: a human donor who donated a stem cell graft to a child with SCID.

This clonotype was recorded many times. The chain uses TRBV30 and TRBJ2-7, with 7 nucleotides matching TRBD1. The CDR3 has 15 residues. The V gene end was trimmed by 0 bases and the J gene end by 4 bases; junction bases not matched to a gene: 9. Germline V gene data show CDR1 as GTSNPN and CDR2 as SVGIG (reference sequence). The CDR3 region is CAWSVQGTVNYEQYF. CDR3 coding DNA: TGTGCCTGGAGTGTACAGGGGACAGTGAATTACGAGCAGTACTTC.

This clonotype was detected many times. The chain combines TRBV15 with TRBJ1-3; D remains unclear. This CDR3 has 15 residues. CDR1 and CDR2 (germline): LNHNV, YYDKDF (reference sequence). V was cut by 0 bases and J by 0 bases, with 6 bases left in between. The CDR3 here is CATSRDSASGNTIYF. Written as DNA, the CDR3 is TGTGCCACCAGCAGAGATTCAGCCTCTGGAAACACCATATATTTT.

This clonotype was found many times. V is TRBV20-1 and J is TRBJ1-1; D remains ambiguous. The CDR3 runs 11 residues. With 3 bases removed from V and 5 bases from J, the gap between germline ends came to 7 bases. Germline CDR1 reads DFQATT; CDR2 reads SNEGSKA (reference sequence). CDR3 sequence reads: CSARPGTEAFF. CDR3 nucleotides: TGCAGTGCTAGGCCGGGGACTGAAGCTTTCTTT.

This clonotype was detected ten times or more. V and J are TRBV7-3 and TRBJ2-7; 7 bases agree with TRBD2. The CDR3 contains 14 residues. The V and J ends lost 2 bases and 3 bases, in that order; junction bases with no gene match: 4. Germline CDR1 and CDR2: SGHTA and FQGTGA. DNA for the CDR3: TGTGCCAGCAGCTTATTCTCGGGGGGCTACGAGCAGTACTTC. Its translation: CASSLFSGGYEQYF.

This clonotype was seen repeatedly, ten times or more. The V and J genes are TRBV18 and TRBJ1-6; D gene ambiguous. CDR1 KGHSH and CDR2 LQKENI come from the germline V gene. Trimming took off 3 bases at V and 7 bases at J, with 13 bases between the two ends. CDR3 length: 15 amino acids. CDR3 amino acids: CASSPDLKGNSPLHF. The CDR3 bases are TGTGCCAGCTCACCCGACCTAAAAGGAAATTCACCCCTCCACTTT.

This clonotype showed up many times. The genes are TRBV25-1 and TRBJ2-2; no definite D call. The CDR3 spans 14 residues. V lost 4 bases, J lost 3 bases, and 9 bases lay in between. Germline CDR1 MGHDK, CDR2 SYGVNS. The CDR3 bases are TGTGCCAGCAGTGGAATGGGATACACCGGGGAGCTGTTTTTT. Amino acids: CASSGMGYTGELFF.

The CDR3 protein is CASSRLAGDETQYF. For the CDR3, the DNA is TGCGCCAGCAGCCGACTAGCGGGGGACGAGACCCAGTACTTC. The chain uses TRBV5-1 and TRBJ2-5, with 12 positions matching TRBD2. Germline loops: CDR1 SGHRS, CDR2 YFSETQ. V shed 4 bases and J 5 bases; nucleotides not matched to a gene: 3. This CDR3 comprises 14 residues.

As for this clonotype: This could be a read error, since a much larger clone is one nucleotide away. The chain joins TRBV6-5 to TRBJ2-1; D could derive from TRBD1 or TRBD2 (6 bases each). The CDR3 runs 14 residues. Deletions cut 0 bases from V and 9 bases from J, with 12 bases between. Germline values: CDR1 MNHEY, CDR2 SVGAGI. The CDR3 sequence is CASSYSKGGSEQFF. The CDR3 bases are TGTGCCAGCAGTTACTCGAAGGGGGGCAGTGAGCAGTTCTTC.